This TCR beta chain comes out of a study of vaccination and CD4 T cells after COVID-19. Study-wide points: Counts of SARS-CoV-2-reactive clonotypes had a median that went from approximately 21 to 38, a nonsignificant change.

Treatment in this sample: approximately 10-day PBMC culture with coronavirus spike peptide pools or control peptides (ViraFEST assay). TCR sequencing followed the expansion of antigen-specific T cells with peptide pools in ViraFEST. In this sample, this clonotype turned up a few times. Its antigen is unknown. Scientists ran DNA taken from cultured CD4+ T cells through the Oncomine TCR Beta short-read assay for sequencing. TCRdb used MiXCR to reprocess the PCR reads, holding one entry per CDR3 protein. The profile covers 15,000 to 20,000 distinct CDR3 sequences, with around 45% appearing a single time and approximately 15% taken by the ten largest. From germline, CDR1 is DFQATT and CDR2 SNEGSKA (reference sequence). Unmatched junction bases numbered 10, after V lost 0 bases and J lost 0 bases. The CDR3 loop spans 18 amino acids.

The TCR was taken from a human donor who had recovered from COVID-19. Sequencing was carried out using CD4+ T cells from blood, cultured in vitro. V gene TRBV20-1 combines with J gene TRBJ1-5, with 8 bases matching TRBD1. CDR3 residues: CSARDLGQGVYSNQPQHF. The CDR3 DNA reads as TGCAGTGCTAGAGATCTTGGACAGGGAGTTTATAGCAATCAGCCCCAGCATTTT.